The rows below give T cell receptor beta chains drawn from one sample of a study of blood T cell repertoires in COVID-19. This table comes from immunoSEQ multiplex PCR, and its TCRdb copy is limited to in-frame clones, with some not included. This sample has around 380,000 clones, with more than 75% found just once. The specimen sequenced was peripheral blood. Receptors originate from a human donor with acute or convalescent COVID-19. The donor label of this sample is uncertain. Each CDR3 is given with its conserved first and last residue. Fields, in order: CDR3 protein, CDR3 DNA, clone size, D gene, J gene, V gene. The D gene is left open where the match is weak. Not all rows give a size; the values are once, few, many and, for expanded clones, a class.

CDR3 protein: CASSRGQVATNEKLFF
CDR3 DNA: TGTGCCAGCAGCCGGGGACAGGTTGCAACTAATGAAAAACTGTTTTTT
clone size: few
D gene: TRBD1
J gene: TRBJ1-4
V gene: TRBV3-1/TRBV3-2

CDR3 protein: CASSPGAGGRQSQHF
CDR3 DNA: TGTGCCAGCAGTCCAGGGGCGGGAGGACGACAGTCCCAGCATTTT
clone size: .
D gene: .
J gene: TRBJ1-5
V gene: TRBV28

CDR3 protein: CASSRQNSNQPQHF
CDR3 DNA: TGTGCCAGCTCACGGCAGAATAGCAATCAGCCCCAGCATTTT
clone size: .
D gene: .
J gene: TRBJ1-5
V gene: TRBV18

CDR3 protein: CASSRVNPDTQYF
CDR3 DNA: TGTGCCAGCTCCAGGGTGAATCCCGATACGCAGTATTTT
clone size: .
D gene: .
J gene: TRBJ2-3
V gene: TRBV18

CDR3 protein: CATSRASPTSGRNTGELFF
CDR3 DNA: TGTGCCACCAGCAGAGCCTCCCCCACTAGCGGGAGAAACACCGGGGAGCTGTTTTTT
clone size: .
D gene: TRBD2
J gene: TRBJ2-2
V gene: TRBV15

CDR3 protein: CATSEGGTGRTDTQYF
CDR3 DNA: TGTGCCACCAGTGAAGGCGGGACAGGGAGGACAGATACGCAGTATTTT
clone size: .
D gene: TRBD1
J gene: TRBJ2-3
V gene: TRBV24-1

CDR3 protein: CASSGESGSPSTDTQYF
CDR3 DNA: TGTGCCAGCAGCGGGGAAAGCGGGAGCCCTAGCACAGATACGCAGTATTTT
clone size: .
D gene: TRBD2
J gene: TRBJ2-3
V gene: TRBV3-1/TRBV3-2

CDR3 protein: CASRLARSIQETQYF
CDR3 DNA: TGTGCAAGTCGCTTAGCGCGGTCGATCCAAGAGACCCAGTACTTC
clone size: .
D gene: .
J gene: TRBJ2-5
V gene: TRBV12-2

CDR3 protein: CASRLDRGYTEAFF
CDR3 DNA: TGTGCCAGCAGGCTCGACAGGGGTTACACTGAAGCTTTCTTT
clone size: .
D gene: TRBD1
J gene: TRBJ1-1
V gene: TRBV2

CDR3 protein: CASSFQGANYGYTF
CDR3 DNA: TGTGCCAGCAGCTTCCAAGGGGCTAACTATGGCTACACCTTC
clone size: .
D gene: .
J gene: TRBJ1-2
V gene: TRBV28

CDR3 protein: CASSRTGGSQPQHF
CDR3 DNA: TGTGCCAGCAGTCGGACAGGGGGAAGTCAGCCCCAGCATTTT
clone size: once
D gene: TRBD1
J gene: TRBJ1-5
V gene: TRBV2

CDR3 protein: CASSKTSTGGNTIYF
CDR3 DNA: TGTGCCAGCAGTAAAACTTCAACAGGGGGAAACACCATATATTTT
clone size: .
D gene: .
J gene: TRBJ1-3
V gene: TRBV28

CDR3 protein: CASSRQGSGANVLTF
CDR3 DNA: TGCGCCAGCAGCCGACAGGGATCTGGGGCCAACGTCCTGACTTTC
clone size: .
D gene: TRBD1
J gene: TRBJ2-6
V gene: TRBV5-1

CDR3 protein: CASSLGPGASYEQYF
CDR3 DNA: TGTGCCAGCAGCTTAGGTCCAGGGGCGAGCTACGAGCAGTACTTC
clone size: .
D gene: .
J gene: TRBJ2-7
V gene: TRBV7-6

CDR3 protein: CASSYSSNTEAFF
CDR3 DNA: TGTGCCAGCAGCTACTCTTCGAACACTGAAGCTTTCTTT
clone size: .
D gene: .
J gene: TRBJ1-1
V gene: TRBV14

CDR3 protein: CASSLHDRDYNEQFF
CDR3 DNA: TGTGCCAGCAGCTTACATGACAGGGACTACAATGAGCAGTTCTTC
clone size: once
D gene: TRBD1
J gene: TRBJ2-1
V gene: TRBV5-6

CDR3 protein: CASSEAQGRGGYTF
CDR3 DNA: TGTGCCAGCAGTGAAGCGCAGGGGCGAGGAGGCTACACCTTC
clone size: .
D gene: .
J gene: TRBJ1-2
V gene: TRBV6-1

CDR3 protein: CSASEETRGFEQYF
CDR3 DNA: TGCAGTGCTAGTGAAGAGACACGAGGGTTCGAGCAGTACTTC
clone size: .
D gene: .
J gene: TRBJ2-7
V gene: TRBV20-1

CDR3 protein: CASSYAGGNEQFF
CDR3 DNA: TGTGCCAGCAGTTACGCAGGTGGAAATGAGCAGTTCTTC
clone size: few
D gene: .
J gene: TRBJ2-1
V gene: TRBV6-5

CDR3 protein: CASSWATDTEAFF
CDR3 DNA: TGCGCCAGCAGTTGGGCTACGGACACTGAAGCTTTCTTT
clone size: few
D gene: .
J gene: TRBJ1-1
V gene: TRBV5-1

CDR3 protein: CASSQRQGTYEQYF
CDR3 DNA: TGTGCCAGCAGCCAAAGACAGGGAACCTACGAGCAGTACTTC
clone size: .
D gene: TRBD1
J gene: TRBJ2-7
V gene: TRBV3-1/TRBV3-2

CDR3 protein: CASRDRSSNYGYTF
CDR3 DNA: TGTGCCAGCCGAGACAGGTCCTCTAACTATGGCTACACCTTC
clone size: .
D gene: .
J gene: TRBJ1-2
V gene: TRBV6-5

CDR3 protein: CATGPGGSTDTQYF
CDR3 DNA: TGTGCCACCGGACCAGGGGGGAGCACAGATACGCAGTATTTT
clone size: .
D gene: .
J gene: TRBJ2-3
V gene: TRBV24-1

CDR3 protein: CASSPRGEKLFF
CDR3 DNA: TGTGCCAGCTCTCCGAGGGGGGAAAAACTGTTTTTT
clone size: .
D gene: .
J gene: TRBJ1-4
V gene: TRBV18

CDR3 protein: CASNRGGAEAFF
CDR3 DNA: TGTGCCAGCAATAGAGGGGGCGCTGAAGCTTTCTTT
clone size: .
D gene: TRBD1
J gene: TRBJ1-1
V gene: TRBV12-3/TRBV12-4

CDR3 protein: CASARTDNNYEQYF
CDR3 DNA: TGTGCCAGCGCTCGGACTGACAATAACTACGAGCAGTACTTC
clone size: .
D gene: .
J gene: TRBJ2-7
V gene: TRBV11-1

CDR3 protein: CASSRTGGMNGEKLFF
CDR3 DNA: TGCGCCAGCAGCCGGACAGGGGGCATGAATGGTGAAAAACTGTTTTTT
clone size: .
D gene: TRBD1
J gene: TRBJ1-4
V gene: TRBV4-1

CDR3 protein: CASSVRGRRGDTQYF
CDR3 DNA: TGTGCCAGCAGCGTCAGGGGGCGGCGGGGAGATACGCAGTATTTT
clone size: .
D gene: TRBD1
J gene: TRBJ2-3
V gene: TRBV6-5

CDR3 protein: CASSDSWLATNEKLFF
CDR3 DNA: TGTGCCAGCAGTGACAGTTGGTTGGCAACTAATGAAAAACTGTTTTTT
clone size: few
D gene: .
J gene: TRBJ1-4
V gene: TRBV6-1

CDR3 protein: CASRANTEAFF
CDR3 DNA: TGCGCCAGCAGGGCAAACACTGAAGCTTTCTTT
clone size: .
D gene: .
J gene: TRBJ1-1
V gene: TRBV10-2

CDR3 protein: CSVGTGNTEAFF
CDR3 DNA: TGCAGTGTCGGGACAGGGAACACTGAAGCTTTCTTT
clone size: .
D gene: TRBD1
J gene: TRBJ1-1
V gene: TRBV29-1

CDR3 protein: CATSRDGGGGNQPQHF
CDR3 DNA: TGTGCCACCAGCAGAGATGGGGGAGGGGGCAATCAGCCCCAGCATTTT
clone size: .
D gene: .
J gene: TRBJ1-5
V gene: TRBV15

CDR3 protein: CASSSGTSGDEQYF
CDR3 DNA: TGTGCCAGCAGCTCCGGGACTAGCGGCGACGAGCAGTACTTC
clone size: .
D gene: TRBD2
J gene: TRBJ2-7
V gene: TRBV7-9

CDR3 protein: CASSLGETDTQYF
CDR3 DNA: TGTGCCAGCAGTTTAGGGGAGACAGATACGCAGTATTTT
clone size: few
D gene: .
J gene: TRBJ2-3
V gene: TRBV28

CDR3 protein: CASSSQGLSPYEQYF
CDR3 DNA: TGTGCCAGCAGCTCCCAGGGACTGAGTCCCTACGAGCAGTACTTC
clone size: .
D gene: .
J gene: TRBJ2-7
V gene: TRBV5-6

CDR3 protein: CASSPRGGDYGYTF
CDR3 DNA: TGTGCCAGCAGCCCCCGAGGGGGGGACTATGGCTACACCTTC
clone size: .
D gene: .
J gene: TRBJ1-2
V gene: TRBV7-9

CDR3 protein: CASSIAPGLAGLQETQYF
CDR3 DNA: TGCGCCAGCAGCATTGCCCCGGGACTAGCGGGACTCCAAGAGACCCAGTACTTC
clone size: .
D gene: TRBD2
J gene: TRBJ2-5
V gene: TRBV5-1

CDR3 protein: CASSMRQGNEKLFF
CDR3 DNA: TGTGCCAGTAGTATGCGGCAGGGGAATGAAAAACTGTTTTTT
clone size: .
D gene: .
J gene: TRBJ1-4
V gene: TRBV19

CDR3 protein: CASSFSGRAGNEQFF
CDR3 DNA: TGTGCCAGCAGCTTCTCCGGGAGGGCGGGCAATGAGCAGTTCTTC
clone size: .
D gene: TRBD2
J gene: TRBJ2-1
V gene: TRBV7-9

CDR3 protein: CASSPRAGESYEQYF
CDR3 DNA: TGTGCCAGCTCACCGCGGGCGGGAGAGTCCTACGAGCAGTACTTC
clone size: .
D gene: TRBD2
J gene: TRBJ2-7
V gene: TRBV18

CDR3 protein: CSASSGAYQPQHF
CDR3 DNA: TGCAGTGCTAGTTCTGGGGCCTATCAGCCCCAGCATTTT
clone size: .
D gene: .
J gene: TRBJ1-5
V gene: TRBV20-1

CDR3 protein: CASSGQNNSPLHF
CDR3 DNA: TGTGCCAGTTCCGGACAGAATAATTCACCCCTCCACTTT
clone size: .
D gene: .
J gene: TRBJ1-6
V gene: TRBV12-3/TRBV12-4

CDR3 protein: CASSYRDTGYGYTF
CDR3 DNA: TGTGCCAGCAGCTATCGGGACACTGGCTATGGCTACACCTTC
clone size: .
D gene: .
J gene: TRBJ1-2
V gene: TRBV5-4

CDR3 protein: CATRPSGTGGNTIYF
CDR3 DNA: TGTGCCACCAGACCATCCGGGACAGGGGGAAACACCATATATTTT
clone size: .
D gene: TRBD1
J gene: TRBJ1-3
V gene: TRBV19

CDR3 protein: CASSYIGQGGYTF
CDR3 DNA: TGTGCCAGCAGTTATATCGGACAGGGAGGCTACACCTTC
clone size: .
D gene: TRBD1
J gene: TRBJ1-2
V gene: TRBV6-5

CDR3 protein: CASSPLDRTSSPLHF
CDR3 DNA: TGTGCCAGCAGCCCACTGGACAGGACTTCATCACCCCTCCACTTT
clone size: .
D gene: TRBD1
J gene: TRBJ1-6
V gene: TRBV5-6

CDR3 protein: CSGNRVGTEAFF
CDR3 DNA: TGCAGCGGAAACAGGGTGGGCACTGAAGCTTTCTTT
clone size: .
D gene: .
J gene: TRBJ1-1
V gene: TRBV29-1

CDR3 protein: CASSASGTGGGTGPQHF
CDR3 DNA: TGTGCCAGCAGTGCGTCCGGGACAGGGGGCGGTACGGGTCCCCAGCATTTT
clone size: .
D gene: TRBD1
J gene: TRBJ1-5
V gene: TRBV6-1

CDR3 protein: CAWGRGQMVGYTF
CDR3 DNA: TGTGCCTGGGGGCGGGGACAGATGGTAGGCTACACCTTC
clone size: .
D gene: TRBD1
J gene: TRBJ1-2
V gene: TRBV30

CDR3 protein: CASSPGWTNKNTEAFF
CDR3 DNA: TGTGCCAGCAGCCCGGGCTGGACAAACAAGAACACTGAAGCTTTCTTT
clone size: .
D gene: .
J gene: TRBJ1-1
V gene: TRBV7-2

CDR3 protein: CASSLLDSYNEQFF
CDR3 DNA: TGTGCCAGCAGTCTGCTAGACTCCTACAATGAGCAGTTCTTC
clone size: once
D gene: .
J gene: TRBJ2-1
V gene: TRBV6-6

CDR3 protein: CASSFGTTGIGEQYF
CDR3 DNA: TGTGCCAGCAGCTTCGGGACAACAGGGATCGGCGAGCAGTACTTC
clone size: few
D gene: .
J gene: TRBJ2-7
V gene: TRBV12-1

CDR3 protein: CASSQASGGALYEQYF
CDR3 DNA: TGTGCCAGCAGCCAAGCCAGCGGGGGGGCCCTCTACGAGCAGTACTTC
clone size: .
D gene: TRBD2
J gene: TRBJ2-7
V gene: TRBV14

CDR3 protein: CASSQDRGGNSPLHF
CDR3 DNA: TGTGCCAGCAGCCAAGACCGGGGGGGTAATTCACCCCTCCACTTT
clone size: .
D gene: .
J gene: TRBJ1-6
V gene: TRBV7-9

CDR3 protein: CASSPGQGVGGELFF
CDR3 DNA: TGTGCCAGCAGTCCGGGACAGGGTGTCGGAGGGGAGCTGTTTTTT
clone size: once
D gene: TRBD1
J gene: TRBJ2-2
V gene: TRBV27

CDR3 protein: CASSLQIPGELFF
CDR3 DNA: TGTGCCAGCAGTCTACAGATCCCCGGGGAGCTGTTTTTT
clone size: .
D gene: .
J gene: TRBJ2-2
V gene: TRBV28

CDR3 protein: CASSSGTWTSGTTYEQYF
CDR3 DNA: TGTGCCAGCAGCTCCGGCACCTGGACTAGCGGGACAACCTACGAGCAGTACTTC
clone size: .
D gene: TRBD2
J gene: TRBJ2-7
V gene: TRBV7-9